These T cell receptor beta chains were read from a single sample in a study of blood T cell repertoires in COVID-19. Produced via immunoSEQ multiplex PCR; TCRdb's table is partial and in-frame only. Of about 210,000 clones listed, around 87% were seen once; the top ten hold 7.2%. Specimen: PBMCs or T cells enriched from blood (not recorded which). Receptors were obtained from a man aged 30-40 years in a cohort exposed to, infected with or recovered from COVID-19 (not recorded which). Both conserved end residues are part of each CDR3. A D gene is named only where the DNA matches it firmly. Clone size is shown for a subset of rows, as once, few, many or a class of expanded clone.

TRBJ2-4	once	TRBV7-2	TRBD2	TGTGCCAGCAGCTTACAGGGAGGGTACATTCAGTACTTC	CASSLQGGYIQYF
TRBJ1-1	once	TRBV7-8	.	TGTGCCAGCAGCTTAGACTTAAACACTGAAGCTTTCTTT	CASSLDLNTEAFF
TRBJ2-7	.	TRBV24-1	.	TGTGCCACCAGGGGCAGGGGGAAGGAGGGCGAGCAGTACTTC	CATRGRGKEGEQYF
TRBJ2-7	.	TRBV7-2	.	TGTGCCAGCAGCTCCGACTACTACGAGCAGTACTTC	CASSSDYYEQYF
TRBJ2-1	.	TRBV7-3	.	TGTGCCAGCAGCCCGCTAGGAGGAGGGCTGTACAATGAGCAGTTCTTC	CASSPLGGGLYNEQFF
TRBJ1-6	.	TRBV11-2	.	TGTGCCAGCAGCTTATCGCCAGGGGCCAATTCACCCCTCCACTTT	CASSLSPGANSPLHF
TRBJ2-1	.	TRBV28	.	TGTGCCAGCAGTTTGGGAGCCCGTGAGCAGTTCTTC	CASSLGAREQFF
TRBJ2-7	.	TRBV5-1	TRBD1	TGCGCCAGCAGTCCTAGGGACAGGTCAGGCGAGCAGTACTTC	CASSPRDRSGEQYF
TRBJ2-3	.	TRBV27	TRBD2	TGTGCCAGCAGTTTACGGGAGGCAGATACGCAGTATTTT	CASSLREADTQYF
TRBJ2-7	once	TRBV7-8	TRBD2	TGTGCCAGCAGTAACGGGGGGAGCTCCTACGAGCAGTACTTC	CASSNGGSSYEQYF
TRBJ1-5	.	TRBV7-2	.	TGTGCCAGCAGCCTAAGGGAAGGGGCTCAGCCCCAGCATTTT	CASSLREGAQPQHF
TRBJ1-1	once	TRBV7-9	TRBD1	TGTGCCAGCAGCTTAGGACAGGGGATGAACACTGAAGCTTTCTTT	CASSLGQGMNTEAFF
TRBJ1-2	.	TRBV14	.	TGTGCCAGCAGCCAAGATTTGTTTACAGATACTAACTATGGCTACACCTTC	CASSQDLFTDTNYGYTF
TRBJ1-1	.	TRBV18	.	TGTGCCAGCTCACCTGGCATGTCGAACACTGAAGCTTTCTTT	CASSPGMSNTEAFF
TRBJ2-1	once	TRBV12-5	TRBD2	TGTGCTAGTGGTTTGGTACTGAGCGGGAGGTTCTCCAATGAGCAGTTCTTC	CASGLVLSGRFSNEQFF
TRBJ2-5	.	TRBV27	TRBD1	TGTGCCAGCAGTTTAAGTCCGGGACAGGTACAAGAGACCCAGTACTTC	CASSLSPGQVQETQYF
TRBJ1-2	.	TRBV25-1	.	TGTGCCAGCAGTGAAATAAGACAGTTCTATGGCTACACCTTC	CASSEIRQFYGYTF
TRBJ1-6	.	TRBV14	.	TGTGCCAGCAGCCCACGGTCGGGGGGAAAGGGTAATTCACCCCTCCACTTT	CASSPRSGGKGNSPLHF
TRBJ1-2	.	TRBV6-5	TRBD1	TGTGCCAGCCAAAGGGTCGGACAGGGGAACTATGGCTACACCTTC	CASQRVGQGNYGYTF
TRBJ1-1	.	TRBV19	.	TGTGCCAGTAGTTCCCGGGAGGGATTTGAGGCTTTCTTT	CASSSREGFEAFF
TRBJ1-1	.	TRBV28	.	TGTGCCAGCAGTACTCAACAGGGAAGCTCGGAAGCTTTCTTT	CASSTQQGSSEAFF
TRBJ2-1	.	TRBV10-3	.	TGTGCCATCAGTGAGCCCAGGGTAGCGGCCCACTACAATGAGCAGTTCTTC	CAISEPRVAAHYNEQFF
TRBJ2-7	.	TRBV29-1	TRBD1	TGCAGCGTTGAAGGATTCGGGACAGGCTACGAGCAGTACTTC	CSVEGFGTGYEQYF
TRBJ2-1	.	TRBV5-1	.	TGCGCCAGCAGCTTGGTAGGTTGGCAGGGGTCCTACAATGAGCAGTTCTTC	CASSLVGWQGSYNEQFF
TRBJ2-7	.	TRBV12-3/TRBV12-4	TRBD1	TGTGCCAGCGCAGGGGGTTCCTACGAGCAGTACTTC	CASAGGSYEQYF
TRBJ1-1	.	TRBV9	TRBD1	TGTGCCAGCAGCGTAGAGGGGAGGACAGGCCTAGGGAACACTGAAGCTTTCTTT	CASSVEGRTGLGNTEAFF
TRBJ2-1	.	TRBV4-2	TRBD1	TGTGCCAGCAGCCAACTCCGGGACAGGCTTTACAATGAGCAGTTCTTC	CASSQLRDRLYNEQFF
TRBJ2-5	.	TRBV24-1	.	TGTGCCACCAGTCCGGGGGTCGTAGAGACCCAGTACTTC	CATSPGVVETQYF
TRBJ2-7	.	TRBV19	.	TGTGCCAGTAGTATAGATGGGGTTAGCGGCTCCTACGAGCAGTACTTC	CASSIDGVSGSYEQYF
TRBJ2-7	.	TRBV5-1	TRBD1	TGCGCCAGCAGGAATGACAGGGATTTCTCCTACGAGCAGTACTTC	CASRNDRDFSYEQYF
TRBJ2-2	.	TRBV5-1	TRBD2	TGCGCCAGCAGCGCGGGGGCGCTAGCGGGGAGTACCGGGGAGCTGTTTTTT	CASSAGALAGSTGELFF
TRBJ1-5	.	TRBV7-9	.	TGTGCCAGCAGCCCCCCAGGTTATAGCAATCAGCCCCAGCATTTT	CASSPPGYSNQPQHF
TRBJ2-1	.	TRBV28	.	TGTGCCAGCACCCCCGGGCCTAGCTTCAATGAGCAGTTCTTC	CASTPGPSFNEQFF
TRBJ2-3	.	TRBV13	TRBD2	TGTGCCAGCAGCCAAGGGGGGCGGGAGGCCACAGATACGCAGTATTTT	CASSQGGREATDTQYF
TRBJ2-7	.	TRBV6-5	.	TGTGCCAGCAACCCGTCCGGCTACGAGCAGTACTTC	CASNPSGYEQYF
TRBJ1-5	few	TRBV28	.	TGTGCCAGCAGTACTACAGGGTGGAGTAGCAATCAGCCCCAGCATTTT	CASSTTGWSSNQPQHF
TRBJ2-5	.	TRBV5-1	TRBD1	TGCGCCAGCAGCTTGGGAGGGCAGGGGGAAAATCAAGAGACCCAGTACTTC	CASSLGGQGENQETQYF
TRBJ2-1	.	TRBV19	TRBD2	TGTGCCAGTAGGACCGGGACTAGCGTTAATGAGCAGTTCTTC	CASRTGTSVNEQFF
TRBJ2-7	.	TRBV19	TRBD2	TGTGCCAGTAGTCCAGCGGGAGTCCCCTACGAGCAGTACTTC	CASSPAGVPYEQYF
TRBJ1-5	.	TRBV28	TRBD1	TGTGCCAGCAGTTTATGGACAGGGGACGGGAATCAGCCCCAGCATTTT	CASSLWTGDGNQPQHF
TRBJ1-6	once	TRBV9	TRBD1	TGTGCCAGCAAGAGGACAGGAGATTCACCCCTCCACTTT	CASKRTGDSPLHF
TRBJ1-5	.	TRBV5-1	.	TGCGCCAGCAGCAGGAACCACGGGGATCAGCCCCAGCATTTT	CASSRNHGDQPQHF
TRBJ1-2	.	TRBV2	TRBD1	TGTGCCAGCAGTGACACGACAGGGGACTATGGCTACACCTTC	CASSDTTGDYGYTF
TRBJ2-7	.	TRBV23-1	TRBD2	TGCGCCAGCAGTCTAAATCTAAGGAGAGAAAGACCGGAAGCGGGAGCGTACGACGAGCAGTACTTC	CASSLNLRRERPEAGAYDEQYF
TRBJ2-7	.	TRBV19	TRBD1	TGTGCCAGTAGTCAATACAGGGGTTCCCACTACGAGCAGTACTTC	CASSQYRGSHYEQYF
TRBJ2-1	.	TRBV2	.	TGTGCCAGCACCTTACACAGTACTAGCTCCTACAATGAGCAGTTCTTC	CASTLHSTSSYNEQFF
TRBJ1-5	.	TRBV12-5	TRBD1	TGTGCTAGTGGTTTGGCCGAACCATTCCGGGACAGGAATCGCGGCAATCAGCCCCAGCATTTT	CASGLAEPFRDRNRGNQPQHF
TRBJ1-5	.	TRBV6-5	TRBD1	TGTGCCAGCGGTAAACAGGGGGCCAGGCCCCAGCATTTT	CASGKQGARPQHF
TRBJ2-2	.	TRBV10-1	TRBD2	TGCGCCAGCAGTAGCGGGATATCAGCCGGGGAGCTGTTTTTT	CASSSGISAGELFF
TRBJ2-1	.	TRBV7-3	TRBD2	TGTGCCAGCAGCTTAAAAACACGACTAGCGGGAATCAATGAGCAGTTCTTC	CASSLKTRLAGINEQFF
TRBJ1-4	.	TRBV11-2	.	TGTGCCAGCAGCTTAGGAACGCGGGCTAATGAAAAACTGTTTTTT	CASSLGTRANEKLFF
TRBJ2-1	.	TRBV2	.	TGTGCCAGCACCTCACTACTCCAGGGGGGACTTCACAATGAGCAGTTCTTC	CASTSLLQGGLHNEQFF
TRBJ1-2	.	TRBV14	.	TGTGCCAGCAGCCAAGATGAATGGGGGCTTCGTGATGGCTACACCTTC	CASSQDEWGLRDGYTF
TRBJ1-4	.	TRBV5-1	TRBD1	TGCGCCAGCAGCTTCCCAACTAAGACAGGGGCTAATGAAAAACTGTTTTTT	CASSFPTKTGANEKLFF
TRBJ1-6	.	TRBV7-9	.	TGTGCCAGCAGCCTTCAAGGGGACTATTCACCCCTCCACTTT	CASSLQGDYSPLHF